The 21 T cell receptor beta chains reported below all come from one sample, sequenced in a study of cytomegalovirus exposure and HLA in healthy donors. The PCR contained 60 Vbeta and 13 Jbeta primers. Clones were sequenced by immunoSEQ multiplex PCR, and TCRdb holds only the in-frame ones, with some missing. The profile covers 100,000 to 150,000 clones, with around 80% appearing a single time and around 4.1% taken by the ten largest. Sequencing input: PBMCs. All receptors come from a woman in her 40s in good health and CMV-seronegative.

The chain carries TRBV21-1 and TRBJ2-7; the table's TRBD1 call for D was not verified on the DNA. TRBV21-1 is recorded as a pseudogene. The CDR3 runs to 14 residues. The CDR3 reads CASTRTGLYYEQYF. The CDR3 DNA sequence: TGTGCCAGCACCCGGACAGGGCTTTACTACGAGCAGTACTTC.

This sequence joins TRBV5-1 and TRBJ2-2, with TRBD2 matching over 11 bases. V dropped 4 bases and J dropped 7; count of bases not matched to a gene: 6. The CDR3 is made up of 15 amino acids. Germline V gene sequence: CDR1 SGHRS, CDR2 YFSETQ. CDR3 sequence (DNA): TGCGCCAGCAGCGACACCGGGACTAGCGGCGGGGAGCTGTTTTTT. It codes for CASSDTGTSGGELFF.

This chain uses TRBV5-5 with TRBJ2-5; a possible D gene is TRBD1 (5 bases). CDR1 and CDR2 (germline): SGHKS, YYEKEE (reference sequence). V was trimmed by 5 bases and J by 1 base, leaving 18 bases between them. The CDR3 is 16 residues long. CDR3 in amino acids: CASRVQAGTGQETQYF. The CDR3 nucleotides are TGTGCCAGCAGGGTACAGGCCGGCACCGGCCAAGAGACCCAGTACTTC.

This chain uses TRBV28 with TRBJ1-4; TRBD1 matches 9 bases. Germline assignment: CDR1 MDHEN and CDR2 SYDVKM. CDR3 size: 16 residues. V dropped 5 bases and J dropped 7; count of bases not matched to a gene: 11. CDR3 residues: CASSPHSQGASEKLFF. In nucleotides, the CDR3 is TGTGCCAGCAGTCCCCATTCACAGGGGGCCTCTGAAAAACTGTTTTTT.

The table lists this clone with a few counts. The identical CDR3 is also encoded by other nucleotide sequences in the sample. V usage is TRBV27 and J usage is TRBJ1-1; D is uncertain. This CDR3 has 13 amino acids. Germline V gene sequence: CDR1 MNHEY, CDR2 SMNVEV (reference sequence). With 5 bases removed from V and 2 bases from J, the gap between germline ends came to 9 bases. The CDR3: CASSHGENTEAFF. CDR3 in DNA: TGTGCCAGCAGTCACGGAGAAAACACTGAAGCTTTCTTT.

This chain connects TRBV13 to TRBJ2-2; maybe TRBD2 (6 bases). This CDR3 region has 16 residues. The germline CDR1 and CDR2 sequences are PRHDT and FYEKMQ (reference sequence). V lost 3 bases to trimming and J lost 3 bases, with 14 bases between them. CDR3 sequence (DNA): TGTGCCAGCAGCTTGAGACTAGTGGGGGACACCGGGGAGCTGTTTTTT. This sequence encodes CASSLRLVGDTGELFF.

The rearrangement joins TRBV27 to TRBJ1-6; TRBD1 matches at 7 bases. The CDR3 length is 16 residues. The trim removed 2 bases at V and 7 bases at J, leaving 8 bases unmatched. Germline V gene data show CDR1 as MNHEY and CDR2 as SMNVEV (reference sequence). The CDR3 DNA sequence: TGTGCCAGCAGTTTAACGGCAGGGGGGAGGAATTCACCCCTCCACTTT. This translates into CASSLTAGGRNSPLHF.

The chain is built from TRBV7-2 and TRBJ2-5; 8 nucleotides agree with TRBD2. This CDR3 has 16 amino acids. Germline lookup yields CDR1 SGHTA and CDR2 FQGNSA. Trimming took 3 bases from V and 4 from J; bases not matched to a gene: 10. CDR3 amino acids: CASSFVAGGVRETQYF. The CDR3 DNA follows: TGTGCCAGCAGCTTCGTTGCCGGGGGGGTCCGAGAGACCCAGTACTTC. Combining the CDR3 with reference TRBV7-2 and TRBJ2-5 gives the whole variable domain GAGVSQSPSNKVTEKGKDVELRCDPISGHTALYWYRQSLGQGLEFLIYFQGNSAPDKSGLPSDRFSAERTGGSVSTLTIQRTQQEDSAVYLCASSFVAGGVRETQYFGPGTRLLVL.

The J gene is TRBJ2-7, the V gene TRBV6-1, with 8 bases fitting TRBD1. V shed 5 bases and J 3 bases; nucleotides not matched to a gene: 6. Germline-derived CDR1 and CDR2 are MNHNS and SASEGT. The CDR3 sequence is 14 residues long. The CDR3 DNA sequence: TGTGCCAGCAGTAAACAGGGGGAGGTCTACGAGCAGTACTTC. Its protein product is CASSKQGEVYEQYF.

The chain has TRBV29-1 and TRBJ2-1, with 7 bases identical to TRBD1. The V and J ends lost 7 bases and 10 bases, in that order; junction bases with no gene match: 4. The CDR3 sequence is 10 residues long. CDR1 and CDR2 (germline): SQVTM, ANQGSEA. CDR3 amino acids: CSGGQAEQFF. In DNA form, the CDR3 reads TGCAGCGGTGGACAGGCCGAGCAGTTCTTC.

The rearrangement joins TRBV15 to TRBJ2-5, with 11 bases identical to TRBD1. Germline trimming cut 3 bases from V and 7 bases from J; bases unmatched to any gene: 7. Per germline, CDR1 LNHNV and CDR2 YYDKDF (reference sequence). There are 15 residues in the CDR3. The CDR3: CATSRGQGDAGTQYF. The CDR3, as DNA: TGTGCCACCAGCAGGGGACAGGGGGACGCGGGGACCCAGTACTTC.

The rearrangement uses TRBV13 and TRBJ2-1; 11 bases are shared with TRBD2. The CDR3 spans 16 residues. V trimming: 4 bases; J trimming: 5 bases; junction bases outside the gene matches: 7. Germline lookup yields CDR1 PRHDT and CDR2 FYEKMQ (reference sequence). The CDR3, as DNA: TGTGCCAGCAGCTCTGATGGGACTAGCGGCCACAATGAGCAGTTCTTC. Encoded protein: CASSSDGTSGHNEQFF.

This chain connects TRBV5-6 to TRBJ1-2; D gene ambiguous. The V end was cut by 0 bases, the J end by 8 bases, with 8 bases between. Germline V gives CDR1 SGHDT, CDR2 YYEEEE. CDR3 length: 12 residues. The CDR3 DNA reads TGTGCCAGCAGCTTGGGCCAGGAAGGCTACACCTTC. The encoded protein is CASSLGQEGYTF.

The chain is built from TRBV19 and TRBJ2-3; D might be TRBD2 (5 bases). V lost 3 bases and J lost 7, with 11 bases in between. There are 13 residues in the CDR3. CDR1 is LNHDA, CDR2 SQIVND, per germline (reference sequence). CDR3 sequence reads: CASSMGSTNTQYF. The DNA for the CDR3 is TGTGCCAGTAGTATGGGGAGCACGAATACGCAGTATTTT.

This clone was found once. The V gene is TRBV7-6, the J gene TRBJ2-3, with TRBD2 as a possible D gene (5 bases). V was cut by 3 bases and J by 1 base, with 14 bases left in between. This CDR3 contains 16 residues. Looked up from germline, CDR1 is SGHVS and CDR2 is FNYEAQ. The CDR3 protein is CASSFALGSGTDTQYF. The CDR3 DNA is TGTGCCAGCAGCTTCGCTCTTGGGAGCGGCACAGATACGCAGTATTTT.

About this clone: The junction and the germline gene differ at one end; a read error may be behind it. The chain joins TRBV4-3 to TRBJ1-2; no clear D gene. CDR3 length equals 14 residues. CDR1 is LGHNA and CDR2 is YSLEER in the germline V gene. The CDR3, as DNA: TGCGCCAGCAGCCAAGAAATACGGAACTATGGCTACCCCTTC. The encoded protein is CASSQEIRNYGYPF.

The V call is TRBV7-6, the J call TRBJ1-6; TRBD1 is a possible D gene (6 bases). The germline V gene has CDR1 SGHVS and CDR2 FNYEAQ. V was shortened by 5 bases and J by 10 bases, with 15 bases between the two germline ends. The CDR3 spans 14 residues. CDR3 in amino acids: CASSLLQGNSPLHF. Here the CDR3 DNA reads TGTGCCAGCAGCCTTTTGCAGGGGAACTCACCCCTCCACTTT.

This chain links TRBV19 with TRBJ1-1; D is unresolved. The V and J ends lost 6 bases and 1 base respectively, with 12 bases between them. Per germline, CDR1 LNHDA and CDR2 SQIVND (reference sequence). The CDR3 extends over 14 amino acids. The CDR3 sequence: CASRPTGGNTEAFF. The CDR3 bases are TGTGCCAGTAGACCGACGGGAGGGAACACTGAAGCTTTCTTT.

The chain has TRBV6-1 and TRBJ1-6; D is uncertain. The germline CDR1 and CDR2 sequences are MNHNS and SASEGT. V dropped 4 bases and J dropped 7 bases, with 8 bases sitting between them. The CDR3 is 13 residues long. The CDR3 DNA follows: TGTGCCAGCAGTGCCTCTCTAAATTCACCCCTCCACTTT. As protein: CASSASLNSPLHF.

V usage is TRBV6-5 and J usage is TRBJ1-4; 8 bases match TRBD1. The CDR3 is made up of 15 amino acids. V was pared by 6 bases and J by 8 bases, with 11 bases of the junction left unmatched. Germline assignment: CDR1 MNHEY and CDR2 SVGAGI. The CDR3 reads CASSKTPGGHEKLFF. The CDR3, as DNA: TGTGCCAGCAGCAAAACTCCAGGGGGCCACGAAAAACTGTTTTTT.

This clone was detected once. Here the CDR3 DNA reads TGTGCCAGCAGTCCCACGGCTAGCGGGACCGGGGAGCTGTTTTTT. This encodes CASSPTASGTGELFF. V is TRBV2 and J is TRBJ2-2; 8 nucleotides match TRBD2. The CDR3 extends over 15 amino acids. CDR1 is SNHLY and CDR2 is FYNNEI in the germline V gene. The V and J ends lost 5 bases and 5 bases, in that order; junction bases with no gene match: 7.